One sample yielded the 2 T cell receptor beta chains listed below, sequenced in a study of cytomegalovirus exposure and HLA in healthy donors. PCR employed 60 Vbeta and 13 Jbeta primers. Profiled with immunoSEQ multiplex PCR; TCRdb holds only in-frame clones, not every one. Of 110,000 or so clones in the sample, roughly 13% were seen once. The specimen was PBMCs. The receptors were gathered from a man aged 35 to 55 in good health and CMV-seropositive.

The chain recombines TRBV30 with TRBJ2-5; 7 nucleotides match TRBD1. Per the germline V gene, CDR1 is GTSNPN and CDR2 is SVGIG (reference sequence). There are 14 residues in the CDR3. The ends lost 1 base at V and 2 bases at J; junction bases unmatched: 4. The CDR3 DNA reads TGTGCCTGGAGTGCCGGGACAGCACAAGAGACCCAGTACTTC. As protein: CAWSAGTAQETQYF.

This chain connects TRBV29-1 to TRBJ1-2; 7 bases align to TRBD1. In germline, CDR1 is SQVTM, CDR2 ANQGSEA. J lost 4 bases, V lost 6 bases, and 11 bases had no gene match. The length of the CDR3 is 14 residues. CDR3: CSVQGVNRIYGYTF. As DNA, the CDR3 is TGCAGCGTCCAGGGGGTCAATCGAATCTATGGCTACACCTTC.